These 9 T cell receptor beta chains came from one sample sequenced in a study of shared clonotypes between healthy human individuals (dated by TCRdb to 2018 to 2021). The protocol used for the library was the immunoSEQ multiplex PCR assay. TCRdb took over this immuneACCESS table, retaining in-frame rearrangements with V and J assigned. Such tables are incomplete; in checked studies, under half of the missing clones stem from an unresolved V gene, and the remainder is unexplained. This sample has about 510,000 clones in its table, and approximately 79% of those were observed once. The top ten clonotypes cover about 12% of the sample. The specimen was PBMCs. These receptors were obtained from a woman aged 40 to 50 in good health. Some clones in this sample may be carry-over from other donors' samples.

The rearrangement uses TRBV21-1 and TRBJ2-7; no check of the table's D call, TRBD1, against the DNA was made. TRBV21-1 is annotated as a pseudogene. This CDR3 has 20 residues. In nucleotides, the CDR3 is TGTGCCAGCAGCAAAGGTTCTTCCAGAAATACAGGGGAAGGTCCCTACGAGCAGTACTTC. It yields the protein CASSKGSSRNTGEGPYEQYF.

This chain links TRBV15 with TRBJ2-7; unclear D gene. V was cut by 0 bases and J by 2 bases, with 11 bases left in between. The CDR3 is 15 amino acids. Germline V gene data show CDR1 as LNHNV and CDR2 as YYDKDF (reference sequence). This CDR3 reads CATSRDSGGAYEQYF. CDR3 DNA sequence: TGTGCCACCAGCAGAGATTCGGGTGGCGCCTACGAGCAGTACTTC. The full variable domain, in which reference TRBV15 and TRBJ2-7 provide the parts outside the CDR3, is DAMVIQNPRYQVTQFGKPVTLSCSQTLNHNVMYWYQQKSSQAPKLLFHYYDKDFNNEADTPDNFQSRRPNTSFCFLDIRSPGLGDTAMYLCATSRDSGGAYEQYFGPGTRLTVT.

V gene TRBV28 combines with J gene TRBJ1-1, with D perhaps matching TRBD1 (6 bases). This CDR3 spans 17 amino acids. Trimming removed 4 bases at V and 0 bases at J, with 18 bases between. Per germline, CDR1 MDHEN and CDR2 SYDVKM. The DNA of the CDR3 is TGTGCCAGCAGTTCGACAGGTTCTAACTTCATGAACACTGAAGCTTTCTTT. Amino acids: CASSSTGSNFMNTEAFF.

The V call is TRBV28, the J call TRBJ2-7, with 13 bases matching TRBD2. V shed 7 bases and J 3 bases; nucleotides not matched to a gene: 9. The CDR3 spans 16 residues. Germline CDR1 and CDR2: MDHEN and SYDVKM. CDR3 amino acids: CASTGTSGAFNYEQYF. CDR3 bases: TGTGCCAGCACCGGGACTAGCGGGGCATTTAACTACGAGCAGTACTTC.

This clone was counted a single time. The chain carries TRBV14 and TRBJ1-2; the match to TRBD1 covers 7 bases. Trimming removed 0 bases from V and 4 bases from J; junction bases left unmatched: 8. Germline V gives CDR1 SGHDN, CDR2 FVKESK. The CDR3 has 16 residues. CDR3 DNA: TGTGCCAGCAGCCAAGAGACCCCAGGGGGGGCCTATGGCTACACCTTC. It yields the protein CASSQETPGGAYGYTF. Based on the CDR3 plus reference TRBV14 and TRBJ1-2, the full variable domain is EAGVTQFPSHSVIEKGQTVTLRCDPISGHDNLYWYRRVMGKEIKFLLHFVKESKQDESGMPNNRFLAERTGGTYSTLKVQPAELEDSGVYFCASSQETPGGAYGYTFGSGTRLTVV.

The gene calls are TRBV9 and TRBJ2-2; 16 nucleotides line up with TRBD2. From germline, CDR1 is SGDLS and CDR2 YYNGEE. Losses at the gene ends were 4 bases for V and 5 bases for J; bases not matched to a gene: 2. The CDR3 consists of 16 residues. The DNA for the CDR3 is TGTGCCAGCAGCCCGGGACTAGCGGGAGGGACCGGGGAGCTGTTTTTT. It codes for CASSPGLAGGTGELFF.

This chain connects TRBV19 to TRBJ1-5, with D possibly TRBD1 on 5 matching bases. The CDR3 extends over 16 amino acids. The V end was cut by 5 bases, the J end by 7 bases, with 21 bases between. Per germline, CDR1 LNHDA and CDR2 SQIVND (reference sequence). Written as DNA, the CDR3 is TGTGCCAGTAGTGCCCTGTCATGGGGCGCAGGCCAGCCCCAGCATTTT. Residues: CASSALSWGAGQPQHF.

The chain has TRBV20-1 and TRBJ2-1; D is unresolved. Trimming took 2 bases from V and 3 from J, leaving 2 bases between them. Germline V gives CDR1 DFQATT, CDR2 SNEGSKA (reference sequence). There are 11 residues in the CDR3. The CDR3, as DNA: TGCAGTGCTAGACACTACAATGAGCAGTTCTTC. This translates into CSARHYNEQFF.

About this clone itself: This same CDR3 is encoded by further DNA sequences in the sample. CDR3 sequence: CASSLTGSNEQFF. The CDR3, as DNA: TGTGCCAGCAGCCTGACCGGGAGCAATGAGCAGTTCTTC. The chain combines TRBV7-3 with TRBJ2-1, with D maybe TRBD2 (6 bases). CDR1 and CDR2 from the germline V gene are SGHTA and FQGTGA. V gave up 5 bases and J gave up 6 bases, with 11 bases separating them. The CDR3 is made up of 13 amino acids. The full variable domain, rest sourced from reference TRBV7-3 and TRBJ2-1, is GAGVSQTPSNKVTEKGKYVELRCDPISGHTALYWYRQSLGQGPEFLIYFQGTGAADDSGLPNDRFFAVRPEGSVSTLKIQRTERGDSAVYLCASSLTGSNEQFFGPGTRLTVL.